This note documents a single T cell receptor (beta chain) sequence. Original processing notes: It was from reference gene primer amplification that nucleated cell counts were estimated. Produced via immunoSEQ multiplex PCR; TCRdb's table is partial and in-frame only. D and trimming come from the DNA, and the V and J calls and clone size come from that table. Here the sample spans under 150,000 clones, approximately 90% being singletons. Germline CDR1 reads MDHEN; CDR2 reads SYDVKM. This CDR3 is 13 amino acids long. V lost 6 bases, J lost 2 bases, and 4 bases stayed unmatched. The data were obtained in a study of blood T cell repertoires in COVID-19. Across the study: Sources were T cells, B-cell-depleted T cells, or PBMCs; the material itself was cDNA or gDNA.

The clonotype was recovered from a woman aged 45 to 65 with acute or convalescent COVID-19. The chain uses TRBV28 and TRBJ2-7; 7 nucleotides align to TRBD2. The sample was peripheral blood. The CDR3 coding sequence is TGTGCCAGCAGCGGGACTAATCCCTACGAGCAGTACTTC. Its translation is CASSGTNPYEQYF.